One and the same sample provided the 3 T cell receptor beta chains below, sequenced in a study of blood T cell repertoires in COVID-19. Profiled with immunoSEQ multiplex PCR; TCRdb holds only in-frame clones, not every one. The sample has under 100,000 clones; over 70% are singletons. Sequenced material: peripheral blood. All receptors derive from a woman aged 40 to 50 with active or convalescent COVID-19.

CDR3 DNA: TGTGCCAGCAGTGAAGCGCGAGGCACTGGGGCCAACGTCCTGACTTTC. It yields the protein CASSEARGTGANVLTF. The chain is built from TRBV6-1 and TRBJ2-6; unclear D gene. Trimming stripped 0 bases from V and 2 bases from J, with 8 bases between. The CDR3 sequence is 16 residues long. Germline V lookup: CDR1 MNHNS, CDR2 SASEGT.

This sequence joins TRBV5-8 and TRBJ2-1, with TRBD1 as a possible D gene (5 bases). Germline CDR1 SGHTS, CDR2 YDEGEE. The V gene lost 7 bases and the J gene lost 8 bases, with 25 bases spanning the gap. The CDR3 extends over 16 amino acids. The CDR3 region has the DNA TGTGCCAGCCGGCCGTTGGGCCGGCAGGGATCGGATGAGCAGTTCTTC. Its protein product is CASRPLGRQGSDEQFF. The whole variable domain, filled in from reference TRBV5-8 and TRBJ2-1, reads EAGVTQSPTHLIKTRGQQATLRCSPISGHTSVYWYQQALGLGLQFLLWYDEGEERNRGNFPPRFSGRQFPNYSSELNVNALELEDSALYLCASRPLGRQGSDEQFFGPGTRLTVL.

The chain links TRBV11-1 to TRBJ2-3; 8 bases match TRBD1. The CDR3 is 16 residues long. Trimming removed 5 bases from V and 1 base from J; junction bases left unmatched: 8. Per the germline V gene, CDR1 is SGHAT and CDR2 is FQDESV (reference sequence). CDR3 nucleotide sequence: TGTGCCAGCAGCCCTGGACAGGGCCGGGGCACAGATACGCAGTATTTT. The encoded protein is CASSPGQGRGTDTQYF.